A single sample is the source of the 9 T cell receptor beta chains below, sequenced in a study of low-dose radiotherapy and immunotherapy resistance in tumors. Covering alpha and beta chains, TRAV- and TRBV-specific primers were used for the first-strand cDNA. TCRs were put through roughly 20 PCR cycles of amplification with Phusion. A constant-region primer and the V-primer adapter served as the primer pair. Via MiXCR, TCRdb re-called the reads, giving one row per CDR3 protein. The table lists tens of thousands of distinct CDR3 sequences, 25% to 30% of them singletons. Time point denoted: after trial treatment. Described treatment: LDRT plus nivolumab, ipilimumab, low-dose cyclophosphamide and aspirin (RACIN trial). Here the sequenced sample was PBMCs, taken after low-dose radiotherapy plus immunotherapy. Receptors originate from a male donor with prostate cancer.

Remarks on this clonotype: Given a far larger clone just one base away, this is likely a sequencing read error. The chain carries TRBV19 and TRBJ2-5, with 11 bases fitting TRBD2. The CDR3 has 16 residues. The ends lost 4 bases at V and 11 bases at J; junction bases unmatched: 15. Germline loops: CDR1 LNHDA, CDR2 SQIVND (reference sequence). CDR3 protein: CASSTNSGRAFNEQYF. In nucleotides, the CDR3 is TGTGCCAGTAGTACGAATAGCGGGAGGGCTTTCAATGAGCAGTACTTC.

This clonotype came up many times. The V and J genes are TRBV2 and TRBJ1-4; 9 positions agree with TRBD1. The V and J ends lost 5 bases and 0 bases, in that order; junction bases with no gene match: 10. The CDR3 extends over 18 amino acids. The germline V gene has CDR1 SNHLY and CDR2 FYNNEI. CDR3 region: CASSQGDRETTTNEKLFF. As DNA, the CDR3 is TGTGCCAGCAGTCAAGGGGACAGGGAGACGACAACTAATGAAAAACTGTTTTTT.

This clonotype was detected ten times or more. The chain employs TRBV14 and TRBJ2-1; tentatively, D is TRBD2 (6 bases). The CDR3 is 17 amino acids. Trimming removed 0 bases at V and 8 bases at J, with 20 bases between. Germline-derived CDR1 and CDR2 are SGHDN and FVKESK. CDR3 nucleotide sequence: TGTGCCAGCAGCCAAGAAGGGTTGGGGGAGGATAGGGATGAGCAGTTCTTC. This gives the protein CASSQEGLGEDRDEQFF. The entire variable domain, with the rest obtained from reference TRBV14 and TRBJ2-1, is as follows: EAGVTQFPSHSVIEKGQTVTLRCDPISGHDNLYWYRRVMGKEIKFLLHFVKESKQDESGMPNNRFLAERTGGTYSTLKVQPAELEDSGVYFCASSQEGLGEDRDEQFFGPGTRLTVL.

In its sample, this clonotype was seen many times. V gene TRBV5-4 combines with J gene TRBJ2-5; 7 nucleotides align to TRBD1. Germline V gene data show CDR1 as SGHNT and CDR2 as YYREEE (reference sequence). The V gene end was trimmed by 3 bases and the J gene end by 0 bases; junction bases not matched to a gene: 5. The CDR3 is 15 residues long. The CDR3 DNA follows: TGTGCCAGCAGCTCGGCGACAGGGTACCAAGAGACCCAGTACTTC. Residues: CASSSATGYQETQYF.

This clonotype was seen repeatedly, ten times or more. V usage is TRBV28 and J usage is TRBJ2-3; TRBD1 agrees at 9 bases. CDR3 length: 12 residues. Trimming cost V 8 bases and J 3 bases; bases outside gene matches: 0. Germline V lookup: CDR1 MDHEN, CDR2 SYDVKM. The CDR3 spells CASGTGTDTQYF. CDR3 nucleotides: TGTGCCAGCGGGACAGGGACAGATACGCAGTATTTT.

This clonotype was picked up many times. The CDR3 sequence: CASSFGETSGSQQYF. In DNA form, the CDR3 reads TGTGCCAGCAGCTTCGGCGAGACTAGCGGTTCTCAGCAGTACTTC. The rearrangement joins TRBV7-8 to TRBJ2-7; the match to TRBD2 covers 9 bases. The ends lost 3 bases at V and 8 bases at J; junction bases unmatched: 11. The CDR3 spans 15 residues. The germline gives CDR1 SGHVS, CDR2 FQNEAQ.

The chain couples TRBV7-6 to TRBJ2-6, with 10 bases identical to TRBD1. The CDR3 runs 18 residues. V shed 6 bases, J shed 2 bases, and the junction held 10 bases outside the gene matches. Germline CDR1 reads SGHVS; CDR2 reads FNYEAQ. CDR3 in DNA: TGTGCCAGCAGTTTGGGACAGGGGATTGTAACTGGGGCCAACGTCCTGACTTTC. It translates to CASSLGQGIVTGANVLTF.

With regard to this clonotype: The CDR3 does not end in the conserved phenylalanine or tryptophan, so this is likely a read error. The gene calls are TRBV28 and TRBJ1-1; D remains unclear. The CDR3 sequence is 13 residues long. Trimming pared 2 bases from V and 8 bases from J, leaving 12 bases between. The germline gives CDR1 MDHEN, CDR2 SYDVKM. The CDR3 here is CASSLRWSGEAFY. The CDR3 DNA reads as TGTGCCAGCAGTTTACGCTGGTCGGGGGAAGCTTTCTAT.

The chain carries TRBV12-3 or TRBV12-4 and TRBJ1-2; no firm D call. V was clipped by 0 bases and J by 4 bases, with 3 bases between them. This CDR3 is 12 amino acids long. This CDR3 reads CASSLALYGYTF. The CDR3 coding sequence is TGTGCCAGCAGTTTAGCGCTCTATGGCTACACCTTC.